This record covers a single T cell receptor (beta chain). This sample is drawn from a study of radiotherapy plus CTLA-4 blockade in lung cancer. Per germline, CDR1 SGHAT and CDR2 FQNNGV. This CDR3 has 14 amino acids. V shed 4 bases, J shed 9 bases, and the junction held 8 bases outside the gene matches. Some clones are missing from TCRdb's copy, which holds only in-frame ones; the method was immunoSEQ multiplex PCR. The table lists about 59,000 clones, around 74% of them singletons. Material: peripheral blood, obtained from a patient treated with radiotherapy plus ipilimumab. The chain has TRBV11-2 and TRBJ2-1; 8 bases agree with TRBD1. The TCR sequence derives from a human donor with non-small cell lung cancer whose response to radiotherapy plus ipilimumab could not be evaluated. CDR3 residues: CASSWVGQGAEQFF. The CDR3 bases are TGTGCCAGCAGCTGGGTCGGACAGGGCGCTGAGCAGTTCTTC.